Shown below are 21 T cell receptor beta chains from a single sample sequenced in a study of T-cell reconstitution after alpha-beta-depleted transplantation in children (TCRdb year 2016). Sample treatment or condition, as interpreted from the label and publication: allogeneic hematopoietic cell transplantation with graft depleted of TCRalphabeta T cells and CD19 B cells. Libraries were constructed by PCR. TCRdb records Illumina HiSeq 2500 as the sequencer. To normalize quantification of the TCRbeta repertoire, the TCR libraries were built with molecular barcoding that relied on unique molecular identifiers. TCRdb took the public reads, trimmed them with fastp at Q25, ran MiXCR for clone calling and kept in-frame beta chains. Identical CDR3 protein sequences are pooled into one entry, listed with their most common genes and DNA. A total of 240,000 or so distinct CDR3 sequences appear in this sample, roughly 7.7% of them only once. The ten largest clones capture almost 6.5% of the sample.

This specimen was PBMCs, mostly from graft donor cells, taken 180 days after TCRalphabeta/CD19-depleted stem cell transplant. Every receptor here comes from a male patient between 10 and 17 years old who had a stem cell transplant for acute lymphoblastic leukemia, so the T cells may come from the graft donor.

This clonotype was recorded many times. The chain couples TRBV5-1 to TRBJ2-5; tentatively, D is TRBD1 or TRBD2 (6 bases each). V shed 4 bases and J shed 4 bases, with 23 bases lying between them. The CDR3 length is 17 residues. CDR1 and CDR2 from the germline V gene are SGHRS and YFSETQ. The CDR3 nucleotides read TGCGCCAGCAGCCTGGAATTTGGGGGGCGAAGGGGAGAGACCCAGTACTTC. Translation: CASSLEFGGRRGETQYF.

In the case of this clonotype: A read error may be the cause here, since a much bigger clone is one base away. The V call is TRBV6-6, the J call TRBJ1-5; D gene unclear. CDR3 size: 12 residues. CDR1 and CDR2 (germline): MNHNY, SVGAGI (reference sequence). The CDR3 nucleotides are TGTGACAGCAGTCCCCTCGGACAGCCCCAGCATTTT. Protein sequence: CDSSPLGQPQHF.

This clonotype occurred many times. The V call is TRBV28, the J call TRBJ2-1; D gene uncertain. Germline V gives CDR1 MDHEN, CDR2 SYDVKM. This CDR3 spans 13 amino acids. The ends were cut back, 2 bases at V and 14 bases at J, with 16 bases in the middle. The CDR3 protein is CASSLSPQGVKFF. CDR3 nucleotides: TGTGCCAGCAGTTTAAGTCCCCAAGGAGTCAAGTTCTTC.

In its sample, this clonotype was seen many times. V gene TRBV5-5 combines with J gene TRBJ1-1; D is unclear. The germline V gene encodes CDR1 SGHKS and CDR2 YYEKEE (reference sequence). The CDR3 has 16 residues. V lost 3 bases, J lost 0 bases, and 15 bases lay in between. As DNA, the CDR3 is TGTGCCAGCAGCTCTAGTTGGCTGGTTTTGAACACTGAAGCTTTCTTT. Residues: CASSSSWLVLNTEAFF.

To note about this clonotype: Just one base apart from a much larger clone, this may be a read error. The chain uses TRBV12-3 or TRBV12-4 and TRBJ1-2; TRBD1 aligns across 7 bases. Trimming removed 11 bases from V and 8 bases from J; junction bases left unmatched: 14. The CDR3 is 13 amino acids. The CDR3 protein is CAGGLRGQGGYTF. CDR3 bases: TGTGCCGGCGGCCTAAGGGGGCAGGGAGGCTACACCTTC.

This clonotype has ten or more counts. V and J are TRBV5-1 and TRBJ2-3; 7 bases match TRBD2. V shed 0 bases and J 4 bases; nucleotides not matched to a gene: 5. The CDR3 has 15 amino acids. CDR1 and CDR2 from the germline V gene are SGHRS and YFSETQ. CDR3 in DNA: TGCGCCAGCAGCTTGGCAGAGCGGGATTCAGATACGCAGTATTTT. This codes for CASSLAERDSDTQYF.

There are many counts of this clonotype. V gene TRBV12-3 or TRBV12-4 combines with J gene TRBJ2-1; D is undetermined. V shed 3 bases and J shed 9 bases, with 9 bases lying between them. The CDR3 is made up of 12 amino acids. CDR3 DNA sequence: TGTGCCAGCAGTTTTGGGCCGATTGAGCAGTTCTTC. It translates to CASSFGPIEQFF.

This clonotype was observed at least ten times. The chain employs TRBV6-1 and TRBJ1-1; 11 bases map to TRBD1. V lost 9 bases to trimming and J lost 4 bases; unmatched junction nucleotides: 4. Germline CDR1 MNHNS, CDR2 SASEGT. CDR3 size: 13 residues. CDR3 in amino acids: CARDRGRVTEAFF. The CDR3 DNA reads TGTGCCAGGGACAGGGGGCGCGTCACTGAAGCTTTCTTT.

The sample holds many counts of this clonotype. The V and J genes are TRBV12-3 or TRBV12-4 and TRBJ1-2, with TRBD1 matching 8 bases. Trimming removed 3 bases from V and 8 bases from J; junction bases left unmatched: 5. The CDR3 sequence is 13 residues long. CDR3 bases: TGTGCCAGCAGTTTCCAGGGGGCACTCGGCTACACCTTC. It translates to CASSFQGALGYTF.

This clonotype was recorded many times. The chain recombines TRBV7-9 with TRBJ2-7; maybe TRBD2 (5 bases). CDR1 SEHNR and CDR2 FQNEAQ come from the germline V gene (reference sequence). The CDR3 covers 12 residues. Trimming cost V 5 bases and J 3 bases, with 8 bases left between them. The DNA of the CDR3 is TGTGCCAGCAGCATCGGGGACTACGAGCAGTACTTC. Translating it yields CASSIGDYEQYF.

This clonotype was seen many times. The CDR3 region has the DNA TGCAGTGCTACGGGCGGGGGGGCATTGTACAATGAGCAGTTCTTC. Residues: CSATGGGALYNEQFF. The J gene is TRBJ2-1, the V gene TRBV20-1, with 9 positions matching TRBD2. With 4 bases clipped from V and 4 bases from J, the junction kept 8 bases outside the gene matches. CDR3 length equals 15 residues. Per germline, CDR1 DFQATT and CDR2 SNEGSKA (reference sequence).

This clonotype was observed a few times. This CDR3 reads CASSLLGVRYNEQFF. CDR3 coding DNA: TGTGCCAGCAGCCTATTAGGGGTCCGCTACAATGAGCAGTTCTTC. This chain uses TRBV28 with TRBJ2-1, with D tentatively TRBD1 (5 bases). The V and J ends lost 6 bases and 3 bases respectively, with 15 bases between them. This CDR3 region has 15 residues. The germline gives CDR1 MDHEN, CDR2 SYDVKM.

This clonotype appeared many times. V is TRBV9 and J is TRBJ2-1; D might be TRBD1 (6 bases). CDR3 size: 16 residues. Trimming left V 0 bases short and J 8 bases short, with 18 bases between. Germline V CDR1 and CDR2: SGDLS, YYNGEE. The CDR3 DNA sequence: TGTGCCAGCAGCGTAGGACTCTCCCTCGAGGGGGATGAGCAGTTCTTC. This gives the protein CASSVGLSLEGDEQFF.

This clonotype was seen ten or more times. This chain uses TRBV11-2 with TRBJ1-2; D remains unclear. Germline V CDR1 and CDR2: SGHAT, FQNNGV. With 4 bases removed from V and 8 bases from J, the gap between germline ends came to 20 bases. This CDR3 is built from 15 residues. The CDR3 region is CASSSAPGPRDGYTF. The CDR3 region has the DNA TGTGCCAGCAGCTCGGCCCCCGGGCCTCGAGACGGCTACACCTTC.

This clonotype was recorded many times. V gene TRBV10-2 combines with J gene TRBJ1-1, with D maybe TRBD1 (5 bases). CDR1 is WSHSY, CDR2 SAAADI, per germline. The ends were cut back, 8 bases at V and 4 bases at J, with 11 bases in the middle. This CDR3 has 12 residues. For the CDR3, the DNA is TGCGCCAGCCTCAACGGGGGCACTGAAGCTTTCTTT. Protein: CASLNGGTEAFF.

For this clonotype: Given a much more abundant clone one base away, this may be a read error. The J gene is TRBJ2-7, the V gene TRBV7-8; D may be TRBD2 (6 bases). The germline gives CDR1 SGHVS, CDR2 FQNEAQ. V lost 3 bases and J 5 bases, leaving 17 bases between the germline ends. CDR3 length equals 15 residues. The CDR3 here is CASSFFEGLNNEQYF. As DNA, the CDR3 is TGTGCCAGCAGCTTTTTCGAGGGACTGAACAACGAGCAGTACTTC.

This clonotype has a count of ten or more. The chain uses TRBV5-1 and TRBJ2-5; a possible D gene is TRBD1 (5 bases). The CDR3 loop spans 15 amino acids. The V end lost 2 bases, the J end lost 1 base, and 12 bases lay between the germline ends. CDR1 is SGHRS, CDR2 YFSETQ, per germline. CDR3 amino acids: CASSFPGQVQETQYF. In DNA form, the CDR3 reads TGCGCCAGCAGCTTCCCAGGGCAGGTCCAAGAGACCCAGTACTTC. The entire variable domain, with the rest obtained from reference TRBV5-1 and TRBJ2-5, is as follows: KAGVTQTPRYLIKTRGQQVTLSCSPISGHRSVSWYQQTPGQGLQFLFEYFSETQRNKGNFPGRFSGRQFSNSRSEMNVSTLELGDSALYLCASSFPGQVQETQYFGPGTRLLVL.

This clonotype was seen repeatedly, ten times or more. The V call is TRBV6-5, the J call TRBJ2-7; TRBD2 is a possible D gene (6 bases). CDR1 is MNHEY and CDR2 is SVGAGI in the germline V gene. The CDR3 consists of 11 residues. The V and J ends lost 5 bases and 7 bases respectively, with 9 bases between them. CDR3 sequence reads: CASSTGLEQYF. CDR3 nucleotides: TGTGCCAGCAGTACCGGACTAGAGCAGTACTTC.

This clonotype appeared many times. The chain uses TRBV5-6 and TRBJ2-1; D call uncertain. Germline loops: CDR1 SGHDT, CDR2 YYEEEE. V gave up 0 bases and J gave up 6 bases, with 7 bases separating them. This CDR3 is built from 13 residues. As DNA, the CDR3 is TGTGCCAGCAGCTTGGATAGGGCCAATGAGCAGTTCTTC. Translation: CASSLDRANEQFF.

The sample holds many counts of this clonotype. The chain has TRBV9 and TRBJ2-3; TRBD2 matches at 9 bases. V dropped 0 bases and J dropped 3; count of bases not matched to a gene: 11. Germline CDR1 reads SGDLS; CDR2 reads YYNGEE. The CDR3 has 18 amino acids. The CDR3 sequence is CASSVGVAGEGWTDTQYF. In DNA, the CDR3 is TGTGCCAGCAGCGTAGGGGTAGCGGGAGAGGGTTGGACAGATACGCAGTATTTT.

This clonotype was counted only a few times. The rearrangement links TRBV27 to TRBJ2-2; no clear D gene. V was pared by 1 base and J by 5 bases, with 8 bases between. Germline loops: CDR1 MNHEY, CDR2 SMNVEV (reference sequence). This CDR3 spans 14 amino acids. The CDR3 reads CASSLFIRTGELFF. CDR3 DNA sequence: TGTGCCAGCAGTTTATTCATACGGACCGGGGAGCTGTTTTTT.